The 19 T cell receptor beta chains given below trace back to one sample, sequenced in a study of control samples from healthy donors and cancer patients (dated by TCRdb to about 2020). Library construction relied on the immunoSEQ multiplex PCR assay. In TCRdb, the immuneACCESS table is reduced to in-frame sequences with V and J assigned. These tables do not hold every clone; where another copy was compared, an unresolved V gene accounts for under half, and the others remain unexplained. This sample lists 95,000 to 150,000 clones; approximately 88% were detected once. The top ten hold roughly 3.4% of the sample. Input material: blood. The receptors shown here come from a man aged 35 to 55 in good health.

The chain carries TRBV29-1 and TRBJ2-2; TRBD2 matches 13 bases. Germline lookup yields CDR1 SQVTM and CDR2 ANQGSEA. This CDR3 is built from 16 residues. The V gene end was trimmed by 3 bases and the J gene end by 4 bases; junction bases not matched to a gene: 5. The CDR3 DNA sequence: TGCAGCGTTGACGGACTAGCGGGGGCTCCCACCGGGGAGCTGTTTTTT. It translates to CSVDGLAGAPTGELFF.

The rearrangement uses TRBV9 and TRBJ2-2; 7 bases agree with TRBD1. Per germline, CDR1 SGDLS and CDR2 YYNGEE. The CDR3 has 16 residues. Trimming took 3 bases from V and 0 from J; bases not matched to a gene: 5. Here the CDR3 DNA reads TGTGCCAGCAGCGCACGGGGACAGACGAACACCGGGGAGCTGTTTTTT. Its protein product is CASSARGQTNTGELFF.

This chain connects TRBV24-1 to TRBJ2-6; D call uncertain. Trimming stripped 8 bases from V and 1 base from J, with 8 bases between. Germline CDR1 reads KGHDR; CDR2 reads SFDVKD. There are 14 residues in the CDR3. The CDR3 reads CATMSESGANVLTF. DNA for the CDR3: TGTGCCACCATGTCTGAATCTGGGGCCAACGTCCTGACTTTC.

This chain uses TRBV6-5 with TRBJ1-2; no clear D gene. The CDR3 is 11 amino acids. V was trimmed by 7 bases and J by 3 bases, leaving 6 bases between them. The V gene's germline CDR1 is MNHEY and CDR2 SVGAGI. CDR3 nucleotide sequence: TGTGCCAGCACACGGGACTATGGCTACACCTTC. This sequence encodes CASTRDYGYTF.

The CDR3 is CASSFIGSGANVLTF. CDR3 coding DNA: TGTGCCAGCAGTTTTATCGGCTCTGGGGCCAACGTCCTGACTTTC. J is TRBJ2-6 and V is TRBV27; unclear D gene. CDR1 and CDR2 (germline): MNHEY, SMNVEV (reference sequence). V lost 3 bases and J lost 0, with 6 bases in between. This CDR3 spans 15 amino acids.

The rearrangement links TRBV7-9 to TRBJ2-1; 11 positions match TRBD2. The V gene's germline CDR1 is SEHNR and CDR2 FQNEAQ (reference sequence). The V gene end was trimmed by 3 bases and the J gene end by 4 bases; junction bases not matched to a gene: 2. The CDR3 contains 15 residues. CDR3 in amino acids: CASSFSGGAYNEQFF. CDR3 coding DNA: TGTGCCAGCAGCTTTAGCGGGGGGGCTTACAATGAGCAGTTCTTC.

The V call is TRBV6-5, the J call TRBJ1-5, with D possibly matching TRBD1 (6 bases). Per the germline V gene, CDR1 is MNHEY and CDR2 is SVGAGI. V was pared by 5 bases and J by 0 bases, with 11 bases between. CDR3 length: 15 residues. The CDR3, as DNA: TGTGCCAGCAGTCCCACAGGGAATAGCAATCAGCCCCAGCATTTT. This sequence encodes CASSPTGNSNQPQHF.

This clone was counted once. The chain has TRBV19 and TRBJ2-6; D possibly corresponds to TRBD2 (5 bases). Looked up from germline, CDR1 is LNHDA and CDR2 is SQIVND (reference sequence). The V and J ends lost 3 bases and 2 bases respectively, with 14 bases between them. The CDR3 runs to 17 residues. DNA of the CDR3: TGTGCCAGTAGTATCGGTTGGGGAGAAGCTGGGGCCAACGTCCTGACTTTC. This gives the protein CASSIGWGEAGANVLTF.

CDR3 coding DNA: TGTGCCAGCACAGAGAGACAGCAAGAGACCCAGTACTTC. Translated: CASTERQQETQYF. The chain recombines TRBV7-9 with TRBJ2-5, with D perhaps TRBD1 (5 bases). The CDR3 runs to 13 residues. Germline CDR1 is SEHNR and CDR2 is FQNEAQ (reference sequence). With 7 bases removed from V and 2 bases from J, the gap between germline ends came to 11 bases.

Worth noting for this clone: One end of the junction fails to match germline, which may point to a read error. The chain is built from TRBV11-2 and TRBJ2-1, with 7 bases identical to TRBD1. CDR3 length: 16 amino acids. CDR1 SGHAT and CDR2 FQNNGV come from the germline V gene. CDR3 coding DNA: TGTGCCAGCAGCCTAGACGGTAGGGGGCGCGTCAATGAGCAGTTCTTC. It yields the protein CASSLDGRGRVNEQFF.

V gene TRBV6-6 combines with J gene TRBJ1-2, with D tentatively TRBD1 (6 bases). V was pared by 7 bases and J by 6 bases, with 12 bases between. CDR1 and CDR2 (germline): MNHNY, SVGAGI (reference sequence). This CDR3 is built from 12 residues. CDR3 residues: CASTITGNGYTF. The CDR3 nucleotides are TGTGCCAGCACCATAACAGGGAATGGCTACACCTTC.

V gene TRBV5-1 combines with J gene TRBJ2-2; D might be TRBD1 (6 bases). Germline CDR1 SGHRS, CDR2 YFSETQ. The CDR3 spans 14 residues. Deletions cut 10 bases from V and 3 bases from J, with 16 bases between. DNA of the CDR3: TGCGCCGGAGCCCAGGGGTCGGACACCGGGGAGCTGTTTTTT. It codes for CAGAQGSDTGELFF.

CDR3 region: CASSLGGTYNSPLHF. CDR3 nucleotide sequence: TGTGCCAGCAGCTTAGGGGGAACCTATAATTCACCCCTCCACTTT. The chain links TRBV7-2 to TRBJ1-6; D is uncertain. This CDR3 comprises 15 residues. The V and J ends lost 1 base and 2 bases respectively, with 6 bases between them. Germline V lookup: CDR1 SGHTA, CDR2 FQGNSA.

This chain links TRBV7-3 with TRBJ2-5; 12 nucleotides line up with TRBD2. CDR1 and CDR2 from the germline V gene are SGHTA and FQGTGA. V shed 2 bases, J shed 5 bases, and the junction held 3 bases outside the gene matches. The CDR3 totals 15 residues. CDR3 sequence: CASSLASGGAETQYF. CDR3 DNA: TGTGCCAGCAGCTTAGCTAGCGGGGGGGCGGAGACCCAGTACTTC.

The chain uses TRBV10-2 and TRBJ1-3; no firm D call. The CDR3 covers 13 residues. Germline lookup yields CDR1 WSHSY and CDR2 SAAADI. V was trimmed by 8 bases and J by 1 base, leaving 9 bases between them. CDR3 sequence: CASSEGSGNTIYF. As DNA, the CDR3 is TGCGCCAGCTCCGAAGGATCTGGAAACACCATATATTTT.

The chain recombines TRBV27 with TRBJ1-1; D possibly corresponds to TRBD1 (6 bases). CDR3 size: 13 residues. The V end was cut by 6 bases, the J end by 5 bases, with 13 bases between. Germline CDR1 and CDR2: MNHEY and SMNVEV (reference sequence). The CDR3 DNA follows: TGTGCCAGCAGCGCACAGGGATGGACTGAAGCTTTCTTT. This gives the protein CASSAQGWTEAFF.

The rearrangement links TRBV2 to TRBJ1-4; D possibly corresponds to TRBD1 (5 bases). CDR3 size: 13 residues. Trimming shortened V by 4 bases and J by 8 bases, and 11 bases separated the two germline ends. Germline values: CDR1 SNHLY, CDR2 FYNNEI. The CDR3 is CASSVSGREKLFF. The CDR3 DNA follows: TGTGCCAGCAGTGTTTCAGGGCGCGAAAAACTGTTTTTT.

The V and J genes are TRBV3-1 (or the pseudogene TRBV3-2) and TRBJ2-3; D perhaps matches TRBD2 (5 bases). The V end lost 9 bases, the J end lost 2 bases, and 15 bases lay between the germline ends. The CDR3 consists of 14 residues. The germline V gene encodes CDR1 LGHDT and CDR2 YNNKEL (reference sequence). The CDR3 DNA reads TGTGCCAGTAGGAAGAGCGGCTCCACAGATACGCAGTATTTT. This sequence encodes CASRKSGSTDTQYF.

This clone was found once. The chain has TRBV6-4 and TRBJ2-2; perhaps D is TRBD1 or TRBD2 (6 bases each). From germline, CDR1 is MRHNA and CDR2 SNTAGT. The V end was cut by 3 bases, the J end by 7 bases, with 9 bases between. The length of the CDR3 is 13 residues. As DNA, the CDR3 is TGTGCCAGCAGTGAGGGGGGCCACGGGGAGCTGTTTTTT. Amino acid sequence: CASSEGGHGELFF.